These T cell receptor beta chains were read from a single sample in a study of T cells in Graves' hyperthyroidism and ophthalmopathy. TCRdb fed the multiplex PCR reads into MiXCR, producing one record per CDR3 protein. The data hold 250,000 or so distinct CDR3 sequences, with 12% to 15% observed a single time. The source material was blood. The receptors stem from a woman in her 50s with Graves' hyperthyroidism that later progressed to Graves' ophthalmopathy. Each CDR3 is given with its conserved first and last residue. D genes are given only for firm matches. Clone size, where shown, is once, few, many, or a class for clones that have expanded.

j_call clone_size v_call d_call cdr3_nt cdr3_aa
TRBJ2-5 many TRBV28 NA TGTGCCAGCATCCCTTCCCTCGCGGAGGGAGAGACCCAGTACTTC CASIPSLAEGETQYF
TRBJ2-3 many TRBV5-1 NA TGCGCCAGCAGCTTGATGGGGTGGGACACAGATACGCAGTATTTT CASSLMGWDTDTQYF
TRBJ2-2 many TRBV20-1 NA TGCAGTGCTAGAACGGGAACCCCCACCGGGGAGCTGTTTTTT CSARTGTPTGELFF
TRBJ2-7 many TRBV28 NA TGTGCCAGCAAAGCGAGCCGGAGGAAGCAGTACTTC CASKASRRKQYF
TRBJ2-7 NA TRBV11-3 TRBD2 TGTGCCAGCAGCTTAGTCAGTAGCGGGAGAACCCACGAGCAGTACTTC CASSLVSSGRTHEQYF
TRBJ1-2 NA TRBV27 NA TGTGCCAGCGCCAACCCCCCGGGGAGGGATGGCTACACCTTC CASANPPGRDGYTF
TRBJ2-3 many TRBV6-1 TRBD1 TGTGCCAGCGGACAGGGGGTCTTAGGGACAGATACGCAGTATTTT CASGQGVLGTDTQYF
TRBJ2-7 NA TRBV5-5 NA TGTGCCAGCCTTAGTGTTGGAACCTACGAGCAGTACTTC CASLSVGTYEQYF
TRBJ2-1 many TRBV3-1 NA TGTGCCAGCAGCCTTGCGGCCTACAATGAGCAGTTCTTC CASSLAAYNEQFF
TRBJ1-5 NA TRBV18 NA TGTGCCAGCTCACCAGGCGAAGGTGATGCGGGAAGGCAGCCCCAGCATTTT CASSPGEGDAGRQPQHF
TRBJ1-2 NA TRBV9 NA TGTGCCAGCAGCGTAGCTAACCCGGTCCATGGCTACACCTTC CASSVANPVHGYTF
TRBJ1-5 NA TRBV27 NA TGTGCCAGCAGTTTTCGTGGGGCGCAGCAGCCCCAGCATTTT CASSFRGAQQPQHF
TRBJ2-5 few TRBV4-1 NA TGCGCCAGCAGCCAAGAGTGGGGGCTAGAAAGAGAGACCCAGTACTTC CASSQEWGLERETQYF
TRBJ2-1 many TRBV27 NA TGTGCCAGCAGTTTAGGTCGGTATAACAATGAGCAGTTCTTC CASSLGRYNNEQFF
TRBJ1-5 many TRBV18 TRBD1 TGTGCCAGCTCACCCGGGACAGGGAATAATCAGCCCCAGCATTTT CASSPGTGNNQPQHF
TRBJ2-7 few TRBV5-8 NA TGTGCCAGCAGCTTGAGCGGAAGGGGTGGCTACGAGCAGTACTTC CASSLSGRGGYEQYF
TRBJ2-5 many TRBV7-2 NA TGTGCCAGCAGCTTACTAGGGTGGGAGACCCAGTACTTC CASSLLGWETQYF
TRBJ2-5 NA TRBV10-3 NA TGTGCCATCAGTGAGGCGGCTACAGGGGAGACCCAGTACTTC CAISEAATGETQYF
TRBJ2-1 many TRBV7-9 NA TGTGCCAGCAGCTTAGACGGAGTGCAGTTCTTC CASSLDGVQFF
TRBJ2-3 many TRBV3-1 TRBD2 TGTGCCAGCAGACCGACTAGCGGCCTAACCCCAGATACGCAGTATTTT CASRPTSGLTPDTQYF
TRBJ1-4 NA TRBV2 NA TGTGCCAGCATCTTAGGGGGGCTTAAGGCAACTAATGAAAAACTGTTTTTT CASILGGLKATNEKLFF
TRBJ1-1 many TRBV12-3/TRBV12-4 TRBD1 TGTGCCAGCAGTCCACAGGGGGTGAGCACTGAAGCTTTCTTT CASSPQGVSTEAFF
TRBJ2-3 many TRBV20-1 NA TGCAGTGCTTTGACGGCAGATACGCAGTATTTT CSALTADTQYF
TRBJ2-7 few TRBV30 NA TGTGCCTGGAGTGGAGGGGTCTCCGAGCAGTACTTC CAWSGGVSEQYF
TRBJ2-7 NA TRBV7-3 TRBD2 TGTGCCAGCAGCTTAGGTGGGGCGGGAGAACGCGAGCAGTACTTC CASSLGGAGEREQYF
TRBJ2-7 many TRBV7-8 NA TGTGCCAGCAGCCAAGGGGATATTATGTACGAGCAGTACTTC CASSQGDIMYEQYF
TRBJ1-1 few TRBV19 TRBD1 TGTGCCAGTAGCCCGACAGGGGGCATCACTGAAGCTTTCTTT CASSPTGGITEAFF
TRBJ2-1 NA TRBV7-3 TRBD2 TGTGCCAGCAGCCCGCTAGCGGGAGGGCCTGGATACAATGAGCAGTTCTTC CASSPLAGGPGYNEQFF
TRBJ2-1 many TRBV2 NA TGTGCCAGGGGGGGTGCTAAACCAGGGGTGGTCGAGAACAATGAGCAGTTCTTC CARGGAKPGVVENNEQFF
TRBJ2-1 NA TRBV19 TRBD2 TGTGCCAGTAGTATGCAGGCGGGGGGGCCCTACAATGAGCAGTTCTTC CASSMQAGGPYNEQFF
TRBJ1-5 few TRBV19 NA TGTGCCAGTAGTATGATTATAGGTAATCAGCCCCAGCATTTT CASSMIIGNQPQHF
TRBJ2-3 few TRBV20-1 TRBD2 TGCAGTGCTAGTGGACTAGTTCGTACGCAGTATTTT CSASGLVRTQYF
TRBJ1-6 many TRBV3-1 NA TGTGCCAGCAGCCAATATAGGGGTCAGGATAATTCACCCCTCCACTTT CASSQYRGQDNSPLHF
TRBJ1-5 NA TRBV5-1 NA TGCGCCAGCAGCTTGGGACTCGGAAGGGATCAGCCCCAGCATTTT CASSLGLGRDQPQHF
TRBJ2-7 many TRBV5-6 NA TGTGCCAGCAGAGTAGGCAGGGAGTACGAGCAGTACTTC CASRVGREYEQYF
TRBJ2-1 many TRBV28 TRBD2 TGTGCCAGCAGTCGACTAGCGGGAGGCCACAATGAGCAGTTCTTC CASSRLAGGHNEQFF
TRBJ2-7 few TRBV6-1 TRBD2 TGTGCCATCTCTGATACAAAGACTAGCGGGACCTTGGGCGAGCAGTACTTC CAISDTKTSGTLGEQYF
TRBJ2-1 NA TRBV30 NA TGTGCCTGGAGTTCTGCTTACCTCGGGACCTACAATGAGCAGTTCTTC CAWSSAYLGTYNEQFF
TRBJ2-7 many TRBV2 TRBD2 TGTGCCAGCAGAGGGACTAGCGGGGGCTACGAGCAGTACTTC CASRGTSGGYEQYF
TRBJ2-2 many TRBV5-6 NA TGTGCCAGCAGCTTCTATAGTGAATTGAACACCGGGGAGCTGTTTTTT CASSFYSELNTGELFF
TRBJ1-6 NA TRBV7-3 NA TGTGCCAGCAGCACAACAATCGGGTCACCCCTCCACTTT CASSTTIGSPLHF
TRBJ2-1 many TRBV10-3 TRBD2 TGTGCCATCAGTGAGGTTAGCGGGTCTAATGAGCAGTTCTTC CAISEVSGSNEQFF